This T cell receptor beta chain was captured by sequencing in a study of vaccination and CD4 T cells after COVID-19. Study-level background: For post-vaccine samples, collection took place a median around 70 days after dose two, ranging from 14 to 241. Overall study findings and caveats: Clonotypes reactive to SARS-CoV-2 had a median that went up from approximately 21 to 38, but not significantly.

The Oncomine TCR Beta short-read assay sequenced DNA from cultured CD4+ T cells. Genomic DNA from cultured CD4+ T cells was extracted. In TCRdb, the PCR reads were re-called with MiXCR into one record per CDR3 protein. The sample carries around 5,000 distinct CDR3 sequences, less than 30% recorded once. Between the trimmed V and J ends, which lost 0 bases and 5 bases, there was a span of 17 bases. The germline CDR1 and CDR2 sequences are SGDLS and YYNGEE. This CDR3 contains 16 residues. A note on this clonotype: Its antigen is unknown.

Documented treatment: roughly ten-day PBMC culture with coronavirus spike peptide pools or control peptides (ViraFEST assay). Fresh IL-2 medium replaced half the culture medium on days 3 and 7. This receptor was taken from a human donor who had recovered from COVID-19. Sequenced here: CD4+ T cells from blood, cultured in vitro, sampled after SARS-CoV-2 vaccination. The V call is TRBV9, the J call TRBJ2-5, with D perhaps TRBD2 (5 bases). The CDR3 loop is CASSVGSLAGRETQYF. CDR3 coding DNA: TGTGCCAGCAGCGTAGGCAGTCTAGCTGGCCGGGAGACCCAGTACTTC.